One sample yielded the 17 T cell receptor beta chains listed below, sequenced in a study of T cell responses to AZD1222 COVID-19 vaccine (dated by TCRdb to about 2021). Explained via the paper, the time point label denotes: baseline before first vaccination. The library was prepared using the immunoSEQ multiplex PCR assay. Drawn from immuneACCESS, this table holds only the in-frame rearrangements with V and J called that TCRdb kept. Clones are partly lost; checked studies trace under half to an unresolved V gene and leave the rest unexplained. The sample table contains 58,000 or so clones; only one count was recorded for 84% of them. Around 7.8% of the sample goes to the ten largest clones. Sample: peripheral blood, taken on day 0 of AZD1222 vaccination. The source is an adult in good health.

CDR3 nucleotides: TGCGCCAGCAGCATACGTCTAGGACAGGGCGAGCAGTACTTC. Its protein product is CASSIRLGQGEQYF. This chain links TRBV5-1 with TRBJ2-7; 8 positions match TRBD1. V trimming: 4 bases; J trimming: 6 bases; junction bases outside the gene matches: 9. Germline CDR1 and CDR2: SGHRS and YFSETQ. The CDR3 has 14 residues.

The V gene is TRBV19, the J gene TRBJ1-6; D unclear. This CDR3 is built from 14 residues. V was shortened by 1 base and J by 14 bases, with 15 bases between the two germline ends. The germline V gene has CDR1 LNHDA and CDR2 SQIVND (reference sequence). CDR3 residues: CASSIAALDSALHF. In DNA, the CDR3 is TGTGCCAGTAGTATAGCCGCGCTGGATTCGGCCCTCCACTTT.

The CDR3 spells CASSDEQGAGEQFF. The CDR3 DNA sequence: TGTGCCAGCAGTGATGAACAGGGGGCCGGTGAGCAGTTCTTC. The V call is TRBV6-4, the J call TRBJ2-1; 9 bases line up with TRBD1. The germline V gene encodes CDR1 MRHNA and CDR2 SNTAGT. The CDR3 contains 14 residues. The J segment lost 9 bases and the V segment lost 3 bases, leaving 6 bases of the junction unmatched.

This chain connects TRBV12-3 or TRBV12-4 to TRBJ1-1; possible D gene TRBD1, 5 bases. The CDR3 has 12 amino acids. The ends were cut back, 6 bases at V and 8 bases at J, with 13 bases in the middle. The CDR3 nucleotides are TGTGCCAGCAGCGGAACAGGAATCGAAGCTTTCTTT. Protein sequence: CASSGTGIEAFF.

The V gene is TRBV15, the J gene TRBJ1-3, with D uncertain. The germline V gene has CDR1 LNHNV and CDR2 YYDKDF (reference sequence). The CDR3 has 14 amino acids. Trimming stripped 0 bases from V and 1 base from J, with 4 bases between. The CDR3 region is CATSRETSGNTIYF. The CDR3 coding sequence is TGTGCCACCAGCAGAGAGACATCTGGAAACACCATATATTTT.

This sequence joins TRBV10-1 and TRBJ2-5; tentative D call: TRBD1 (6 bases). Deletions cut 5 bases from V and 6 bases from J, with 16 bases between. Germline CDR1 reads WNHNN; CDR2 reads SYGVQD (reference sequence). This CDR3 has 14 amino acids. CDR3 nucleotides: TGCGCCAGCAGTTGGGGGCAGGCTCTAAAGACCCAGTACTTC. It encodes CASSWGQALKTQYF.

The chain combines TRBV29-1 with TRBJ2-7; D is possibly TRBD1 (7 bases). The V and J ends lost 7 bases and 1 base respectively, with 14 bases between them. This CDR3 region has 13 residues. CDR1 SQVTM and CDR2 ANQGSEA come from the germline V gene. CDR3 residues: CSGGDSRSYEQYF. The CDR3 region has the DNA TGCAGCGGGGGGGACAGCAGATCCTACGAGCAGTACTTC.

This chain links TRBV7-2 with TRBJ2-1, with D possibly being TRBD1 or TRBD2 (5 bases each). Germline V CDR1 and CDR2: SGHTA, FQGNSA. The CDR3 spans 16 residues. Trimming stripped 2 bases from V and 6 bases from J, with 17 bases between. In DNA, the CDR3 is TGTGCCAGCAGCTTATTACGGGGAGCGAGGGGCAATGAGCAGTTCTTC. It translates to CASSLLRGARGNEQFF.

The rearrangement uses TRBV9 and TRBJ1-5; 9 bases are shared with TRBD1. The CDR3 covers 16 residues. Looked up from germline, CDR1 is SGDLS and CDR2 is YYNGEE. V gave up 4 bases and J gave up 3 bases; unmatched junction bases: 8. This CDR3 is CASSPAGQGDNQPQHF. The CDR3 coding sequence is TGTGCCAGCAGCCCGGCGGGACAGGGAGACAATCAGCCCCAGCATTTT.

This chain uses TRBV4-1 with TRBJ1-3; 11 positions agree with TRBD1. The CDR3 totals 16 residues. CDR1 MGHRA and CDR2 YSYEKL come from the germline V gene. The junction had 3 bases not matched to a gene; V was cut back by 1 base and J by 4 bases. The CDR3 nucleotides read TGCGCCAGCAGCCAAGTGGGGACAGGGGGAGGAAACACCATATATTTT. This translates into CASSQVGTGGGNTIYF.

The rearrangement joins TRBV6-5 to TRBJ2-3; D may be TRBD1 (6 bases). Trimming stripped 5 bases from V and 1 base from J, with 13 bases between. The CDR3 is 15 amino acids. Germline V CDR1 and CDR2: MNHEY, SVGAGI. The CDR3 region is CASSKTGRGTDTQYF. In DNA, the CDR3 is TGTGCCAGCAGTAAGACAGGTCGCGGCACAGATACGCAGTATTTT.

Judged by abundance, this clone is large (0.1 to 1%). The chain employs TRBV5-6 and TRBJ2-7, with 8 bases matching TRBD1. CDR3 size: 15 residues. J gave up 5 bases and V 7 bases, and 14 bases lay outside the gene matches. CDR1 is SGHDT, CDR2 YYEEEE, per germline. CDR3 region: CASGDRGDLMDEQYF. As DNA, the CDR3 is TGTGCCAGCGGAGACAGGGGTGACCTTATGGACGAGCAGTACTTC.

This clone was counted a single time. This chain uses TRBV7-2 with TRBJ1-1, with D possibly being TRBD1 (6 bases). CDR3 length: 14 amino acids. The V gene lost 1 base and the J gene lost 3 bases, with 9 bases spanning the gap. Germline assignment: CDR1 SGHTA and CDR2 FQGNSA. The CDR3 nucleotides are TGTGCCAGCAGCTTAGGGACAGCGTACACTGAAGCTTTCTTT. Its translation is CASSLGTAYTEAFF.

The CDR3 DNA follows: TGTGCCAGCAGTCCACCTTTCACAGATACGCAGTATTTT. Translating it yields CASSPPFTDTQYF. The gene calls are TRBV2 and TRBJ2-3; no definite D call. The CDR3 has 13 amino acids. V was trimmed by 5 bases and J by 2 bases, leaving 8 bases between them. CDR1 SNHLY and CDR2 FYNNEI come from the germline V gene.

The chain carries TRBV2 and TRBJ1-6; D uncertain. Germline CDR1 is SNHLY and CDR2 is FYNNEI. The CDR3 spans 13 residues. With 8 bases removed from V and 12 bases from J, the gap between germline ends came to 17 bases. CDR3 coding DNA: TGTGCCAGCTCCTACAGCTTTGTAGGACCCCTCCACTTT. Protein product: CASSYSFVGPLHF.

This chain joins TRBV5-4 and TRBJ1-2, with D unresolved. Trimming pared 0 bases from V and 3 bases from J, leaving 12 bases between. Germline CDR1 and CDR2: SGHNT and YYREEE (reference sequence). This CDR3 has 15 amino acids. The DNA for the CDR3 is TGTGCCAGCAGCTTGGCGTTTGGGGTAGACTATGGCTACACCTTC. Translation gives CASSLAFGVDYGYTF.

The CDR3 region has the DNA TGTGCCAGCAGCCAAGTGGTTAGCGGGGGGGCCCGGAACAATGAGCAGTTCTTC. Its protein is CASSQVVSGGARNNEQFF. The chain has TRBV4-2 and TRBJ2-1, with 11 bases aligning to TRBD2. Trimming took 1 base from V and 5 from J; bases not matched to a gene: 10. There are 18 residues in the CDR3. The V gene's germline CDR1 is LGHNA and CDR2 YNFKEQ.